This T cell receptor (beta chain) was retrieved from a study of tumor and adjacent non-tumor tissue in lung cancer. TCRbeta libraries were built with three rounds of nested PCR, modified from ARM-PCR. One entry per CDR3 protein, called by TCRdb with MiXCR from the multiplex PCR reads. This sample has tens of thousands of distinct CDR3 sequences, with around 76% found just once. The CDR3 is made up of 11 amino acids. Between the trimmed V and J ends, which lost 7 bases and 0 bases, there was a span of 6 bases. Germline CDR1 and CDR2: SQVTM and ANQGSEA. This sample's RNA came from whole unsorted tissue. More than 3 cm separated this lung sample from the edge of the tumor.

V gene TRBV29-1 combines with J gene TRBJ1-2; D gene uncertain. This sequence was found in a man between 65 and 85 years old with non-small cell lung cancer. The sequencing sample was made of distant non-tumor lung tissue. CDR3: CSATANYGYTF. As DNA, the CDR3 is TGCAGCGCAACAGCTAACTATGGCTACACCTTC.